This T cell receptor (beta chain) was observed in a study of response to subunit inactivated influenza vaccine. This clonotype has only a few counts. The length of the CDR3 is 17 residues. With 2 bases removed from V and 3 bases from J, the gap between germline ends came to 14 bases. CDR1 is MGHDK, CDR2 SYGVNS, per germline. MiXCR was run by TCRdb on the RT-PCR reads, yielding one entry per CDR3 protein. This table has some 570,000 distinct CDR3 sequences, around 11% appearing once. This same sample was also taken into another study, of T cells expressing NK-cell markers. This second study says: TCR beta libraries carry UMIs added by 5'RACE template switching. For a handful of donors, these clonotypes were likewise the leading ones in the CD3+CD56-NKG2C+ fraction.

This sample comprised PBMCs from blood, obtained on the day of vaccination. V is TRBV25-1 and J is TRBJ1-6; D gene unclear. The source is a man aged 50 or older who received an inactivated influenza vaccine. The CDR3 coding sequence is TGTGCCAGCAGTGAACAGAATCCCTCCAACTATAATTCACCCCTCCACTTT. As protein: CASSEQNPSNYNSPLHF.